This entry lists 3 T cell receptor beta chains sequenced from one sample in a study of cytomegalovirus exposure and HLA in healthy donors. Produced via immunoSEQ multiplex PCR; TCRdb's table is partial and in-frame only. The table records hundreds of thousands of clones, approximately 86% of them present only once. Material for sequencing was PBMCs. The receptors originated from a woman in her twenties or thirties in good health and CMV-seropositive.

In its sample, this clone was seen once. V gene TRBV7-9 combines with J gene TRBJ2-4; 7 bases are a match to TRBD1. CDR3 size: 17 residues. V trimming: 4 bases; J trimming: 9 bases; junction bases outside the gene matches: 18. The V gene's germline CDR1 is SEHNR and CDR2 FQNEAQ (reference sequence). The CDR3 DNA is TGTGCCAGCAGCTCCAGAAGTCCTAAGGACAGGATCGGCATTCAGTACTTC. Encoded protein: CASSSRSPKDRIGIQYF.

The chain combines TRBV4-2 with TRBJ2-3; 7 nucleotides line up with TRBD2. Germline lookup yields CDR1 LGHNA and CDR2 YNFKEQ. The CDR3 has 16 residues. V lost 0 bases and J lost 9; bases outside the gene matches: 12. The CDR3 sequence: CASSQDPSGSVNTQYF. The CDR3 DNA follows: TGTGCCAGCAGCCAAGATCCTAGCGGTTCGGTCAACACGCAGTATTTT.

V usage is TRBV27 and J usage is TRBJ2-1, with 8 bases aligning to TRBD2. The CDR3 is 15 residues long. J lost 9 bases, V lost 2 bases, and 9 bases had no gene match. Germline-derived CDR1 and CDR2 are MNHEY and SMNVEV (reference sequence). CDR3 bases: TGTGCCAGCAGTTTAGAGTCTAGCGGGTATCCTGAGCAGTTCTTC. It translates to CASSLESSGYPEQFF.